These T cell receptor beta chains were read from a single sample in a study of cytomegalovirus exposure and HLA in healthy donors. Clones were sequenced by immunoSEQ multiplex PCR, and TCRdb holds only the in-frame ones, with some missing. The top ten clones hold approximately 4.6% of a sample with over 150,000 clones, under 80% of them seen once. Material: PBMCs. These receptors all come from a man aged 30 to 45 in good health and CMV-seropositive. The CDR3 runs from the conserved cysteine through the conserved F or W.

cdr3_aa cdr3_length j_call v_call
CAWRAGIGANVLTF 14 TRBJ2-6 TRBV30
CAWSRGGTENQPQHF 15 TRBJ1-5 TRBV30
CASSHITDTQYF 12 TRBJ2-3 TRBV5-4
CASTPRAGRIRDTEAFF 17 TRBJ1-1 TRBV19
CASSYGLADLYEQYF 15 TRBJ2-7 TRBV6-6
CASRGSRGAQEKLFF 15 TRBJ1-4 TRBV28
CASRVQIQETQYF 13 TRBJ2-5 TRBV28
CSARRGTAQYF 11 TRBJ2-7 TRBV20-1
CASSPARAGESWSYEQYF 18 TRBJ2-7 TRBV2
CASSLTLSSYEQYF 14 TRBJ2-7 TRBV4-1
CAWSVRVQSNQPQHF 15 TRBJ1-5 TRBV30
CASSFTSTYNEQFF 14 TRBJ2-1 TRBV5-1
CASSQGGLAGGLSYEQYF 18 TRBJ2-7 TRBV4-2
CASSLGQVLGEQFF 14 TRBJ2-1 TRBV5-4
CASSSLGRPNTGELFF 16 TRBJ2-2 TRBV7-3
CASSLSRGSVVGYTF 15 TRBJ1-2 TRBV5-4
CASSLGTVDYGYTF 14 TRBJ1-2 TRBV5-4
CASSFLSRGSGDYEQYF 17 TRBJ2-7 TRBV28
CASSSPGASNTEAFF 15 TRBJ1-1 TRBV5-6
CASSLGQMQGYTF 13 TRBJ1-2 TRBV7-6
CASSAPNRQGTYEQYF 16 TRBJ2-7 TRBV28
CASSYRGGRGETQYF 15 TRBJ2-5 TRBV6-5
CASSSAGGLF 10 TRBJ2-1 TRBV7-9
CASGRLDQPQHF 12 TRBJ1-5 TRBV25-1
CASRGTPTHTDTQYF 15 TRBJ2-3 TRBV27
CAWSEGGGPKTQYF 14 TRBJ2-5 TRBV30
CASSVDPGGDTQYF 14 TRBJ2-3 TRBV9
CATQSGTSGALNTGELFF 18 TRBJ2-2 TRBV10-3
CASSKPGLAGGGGELFF 17 TRBJ2-2 TRBV4-1
CASRQDSREQYF 12 TRBJ2-7 TRBV2
CASSPGQGMNTEAFF 15 TRBJ1-1 TRBV18
CASSEAQGTTNTGELLF 17 TRBJ2-2 TRBV2
CATGTGSVEQYF 12 TRBJ2-7 TRBV15
CASSWGVGAYEQYF 14 TRBJ2-7 TRBV5-6
CASSSVGNQPQHF 13 TRBJ1-5 TRBV6-5
CASSSGTGGRSEAFF 15 TRBJ1-1 TRBV28
CASSLAWATTGELFF 15 TRBJ2-2 TRBV7-6
CASSSRAGALTDTQYF 16 TRBJ2-3 TRBV11-2
CAWSPGQGVQYF 12 TRBJ2-3 TRBV30
CASSYRESSYEQYF 14 - TRBV6-5
CASSLGGRAGETQYF 15 TRBJ2-5 TRBV27
CAWTGTGVLAGYTF 14 TRBJ1-2 TRBV30
CASSQDLGQGGFNQPQHF 18 TRBJ1-5 TRBV19
CASNGGSGNTIYF 13 TRBJ1-3 TRBV6-6
CASSLESTEHQPQHF 15 TRBJ1-5 TRBV7-2
CASSLITSRDEQYF 14 TRBJ2-7 TRBV7-2
CASSPGSSSYNEQFF 15 TRBJ2-1 TRBV5-4
CASSFLWQGVGETQYF 16 TRBJ2-5 TRBV13
CASSLVTVATQYF 13 TRBJ2-5 TRBV7-2
CASSPLGQMNTEAFF 15 TRBJ1-1 TRBV18
CASNSNEQFF 10 TRBJ2-1 TRBV7-8
CASSLERGFYGYTF 14 TRBJ1-2 TRBV5-5
CASSFMQGRLNEQFF 15 TRBJ2-1 TRBV7-2
CAIRTTGTGGTEAFF 15 TRBJ1-1 TRBV10-3